What follows is one TCR beta chain and its context. This entry is derived from a study of blood T cell repertoires in COVID-19. Study at large: Material from acute and convalescent COVID-19 was sourced from the United States, Italy and Spain. T cells, B-cell-depleted T cells, or PBMCs supplied cDNA or gDNA.

How the authors handled the data: Counts of nucleated cells, estimated from reference gene primer amplification, were obtained. Assay: immunoSEQ multiplex PCR; the TCRdb copy retains only in-frame clones and omits some. V and J calls and clone size come straight from that table; D and trimming were deduced from the DNA. The sample carries approximately 240,000 clones, about 79% recorded once. Germline V lookup: CDR1 PRHDT, CDR2 FYEKMQ (reference sequence). This CDR3 comprises 15 residues. V was clipped by 2 bases and J by 1 base, with 11 bases between them. The source material was peripheral blood. This receptor was identified in a woman in her 40s who had recovered from COVID-19. The V call is TRBV13, the J call TRBJ1-2, with a weak D call TRBD1 (5 bases). CDR3 bases: TGTGCCAGCAGCTTAAGATGGGGCAGTAACTATGGCTACACCTTC. This encodes CASSLRWGSNYGYTF.